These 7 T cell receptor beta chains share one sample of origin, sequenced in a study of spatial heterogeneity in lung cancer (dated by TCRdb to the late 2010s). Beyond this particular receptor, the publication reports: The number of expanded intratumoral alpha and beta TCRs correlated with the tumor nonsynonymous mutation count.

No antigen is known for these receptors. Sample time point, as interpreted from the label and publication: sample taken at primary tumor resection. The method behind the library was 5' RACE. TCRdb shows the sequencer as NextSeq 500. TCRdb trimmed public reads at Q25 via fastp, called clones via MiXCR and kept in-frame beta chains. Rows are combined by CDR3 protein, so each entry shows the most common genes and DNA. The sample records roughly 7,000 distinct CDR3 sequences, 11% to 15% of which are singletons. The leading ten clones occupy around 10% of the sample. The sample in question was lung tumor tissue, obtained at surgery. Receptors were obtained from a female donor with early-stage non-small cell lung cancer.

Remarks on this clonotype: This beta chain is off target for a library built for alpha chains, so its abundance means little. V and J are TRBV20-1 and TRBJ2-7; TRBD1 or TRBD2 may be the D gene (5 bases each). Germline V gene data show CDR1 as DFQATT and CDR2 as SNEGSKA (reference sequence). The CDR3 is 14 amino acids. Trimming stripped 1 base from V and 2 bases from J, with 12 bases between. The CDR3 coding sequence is TGCAGTGCTAGAGTCCGACGGGGCACCTACGAGCAGTACTTC. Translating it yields CSARVRRGTYEQYF.

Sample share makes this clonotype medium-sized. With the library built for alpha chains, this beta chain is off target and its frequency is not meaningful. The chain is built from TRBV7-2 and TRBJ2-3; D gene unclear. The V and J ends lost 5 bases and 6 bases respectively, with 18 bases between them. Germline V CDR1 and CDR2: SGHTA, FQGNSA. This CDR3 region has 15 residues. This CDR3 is CASSPIPNRRDTQYF. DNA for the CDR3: TGTGCCAGCAGCCCCATCCCAAATAGGCGGGATACGCAGTATTTT.

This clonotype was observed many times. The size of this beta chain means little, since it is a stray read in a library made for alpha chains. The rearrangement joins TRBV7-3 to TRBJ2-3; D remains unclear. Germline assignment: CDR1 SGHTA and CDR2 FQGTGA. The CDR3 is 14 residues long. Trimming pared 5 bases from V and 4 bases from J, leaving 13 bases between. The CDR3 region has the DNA TGTGCCAGCAGCCCAAACCCGGTGGCAGATACGCAGTATTTT. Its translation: CASSPNPVADTQYF.

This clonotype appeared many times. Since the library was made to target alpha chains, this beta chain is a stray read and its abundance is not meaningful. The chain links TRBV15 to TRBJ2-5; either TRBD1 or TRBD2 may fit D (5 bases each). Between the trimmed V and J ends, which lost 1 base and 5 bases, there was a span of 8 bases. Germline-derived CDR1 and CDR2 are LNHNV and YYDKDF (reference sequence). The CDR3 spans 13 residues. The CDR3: CATSRGGTETQYF. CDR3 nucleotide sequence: TGTGCCACCAGCAGAGGAGGGACGGAGACCCAGTACTTC.

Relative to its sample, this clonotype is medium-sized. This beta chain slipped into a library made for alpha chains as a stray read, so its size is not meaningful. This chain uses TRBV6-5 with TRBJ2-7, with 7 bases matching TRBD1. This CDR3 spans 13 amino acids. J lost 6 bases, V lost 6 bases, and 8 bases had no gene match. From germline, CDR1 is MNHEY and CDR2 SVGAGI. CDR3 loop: CASSPTGFGEQYF. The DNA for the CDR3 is TGTGCCAGCAGCCCGACAGGGTTCGGCGAGCAGTACTTC.

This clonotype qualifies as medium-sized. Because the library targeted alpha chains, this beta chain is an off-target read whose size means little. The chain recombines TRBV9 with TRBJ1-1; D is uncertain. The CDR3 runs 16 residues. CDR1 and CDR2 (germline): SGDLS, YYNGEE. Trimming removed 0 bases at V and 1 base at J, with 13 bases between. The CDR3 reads CASSVGPDTSNTEAFF. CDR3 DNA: TGTGCCAGCAGCGTAGGCCCTGACACCTCGAACACTGAAGCTTTCTTT.

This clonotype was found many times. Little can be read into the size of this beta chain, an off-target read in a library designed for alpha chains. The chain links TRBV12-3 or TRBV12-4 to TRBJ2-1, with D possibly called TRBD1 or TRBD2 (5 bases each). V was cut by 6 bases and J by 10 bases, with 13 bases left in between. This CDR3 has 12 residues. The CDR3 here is CASSPGTIEQFF. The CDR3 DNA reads TGTGCCAGCAGCCCCGGGACCATAGAGCAGTTCTTC.